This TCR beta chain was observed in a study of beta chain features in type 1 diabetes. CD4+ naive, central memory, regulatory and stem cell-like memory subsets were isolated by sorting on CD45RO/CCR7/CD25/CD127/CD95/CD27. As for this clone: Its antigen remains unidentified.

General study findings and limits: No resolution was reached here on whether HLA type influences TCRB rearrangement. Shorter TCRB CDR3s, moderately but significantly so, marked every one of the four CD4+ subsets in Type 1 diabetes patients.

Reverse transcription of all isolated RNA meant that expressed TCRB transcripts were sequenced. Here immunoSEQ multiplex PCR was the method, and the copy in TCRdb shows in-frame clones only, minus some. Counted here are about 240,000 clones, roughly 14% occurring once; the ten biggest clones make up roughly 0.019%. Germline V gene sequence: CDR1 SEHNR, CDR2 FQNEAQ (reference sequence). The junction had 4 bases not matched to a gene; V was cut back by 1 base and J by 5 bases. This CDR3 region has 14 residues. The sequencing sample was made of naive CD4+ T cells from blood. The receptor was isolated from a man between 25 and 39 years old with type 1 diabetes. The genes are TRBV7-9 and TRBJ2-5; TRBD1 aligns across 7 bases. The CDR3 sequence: CASSLVDRVETQYF. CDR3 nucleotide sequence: TGTGCCAGCAGCTTAGTTGACAGGGTTGAGACCCAGTACTTC.